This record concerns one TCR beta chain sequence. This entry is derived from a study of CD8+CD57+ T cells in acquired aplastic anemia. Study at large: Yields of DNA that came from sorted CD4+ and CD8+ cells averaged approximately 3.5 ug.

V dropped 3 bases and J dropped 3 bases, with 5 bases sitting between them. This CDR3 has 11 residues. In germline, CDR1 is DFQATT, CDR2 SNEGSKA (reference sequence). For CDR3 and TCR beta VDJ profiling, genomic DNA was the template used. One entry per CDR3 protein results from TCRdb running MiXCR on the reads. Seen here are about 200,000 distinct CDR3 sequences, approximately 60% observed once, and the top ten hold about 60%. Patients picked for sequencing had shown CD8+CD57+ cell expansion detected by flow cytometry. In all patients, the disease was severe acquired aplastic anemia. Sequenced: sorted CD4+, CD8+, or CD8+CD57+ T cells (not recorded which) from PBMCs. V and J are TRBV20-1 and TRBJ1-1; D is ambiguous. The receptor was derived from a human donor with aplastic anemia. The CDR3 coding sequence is TGCAGTGCTAGCAAGTACACTGAAGCTTTCTTT. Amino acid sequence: CSASKYTEAFF.